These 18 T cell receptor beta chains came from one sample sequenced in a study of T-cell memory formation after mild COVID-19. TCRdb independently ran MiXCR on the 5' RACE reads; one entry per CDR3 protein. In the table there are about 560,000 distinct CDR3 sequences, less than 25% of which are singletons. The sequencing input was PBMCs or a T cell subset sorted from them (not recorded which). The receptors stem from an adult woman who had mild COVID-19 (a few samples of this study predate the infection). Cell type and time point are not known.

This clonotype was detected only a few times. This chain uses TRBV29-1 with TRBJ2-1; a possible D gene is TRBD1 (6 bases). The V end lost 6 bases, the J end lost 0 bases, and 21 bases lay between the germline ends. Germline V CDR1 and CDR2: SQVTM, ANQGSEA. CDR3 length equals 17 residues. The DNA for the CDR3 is TGCAGCGTGAGAGGGCAACAGGGCAAGAGCTCCTACAATGAGCAGTTCTTC. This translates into CSVRGQQGKSSYNEQFF.

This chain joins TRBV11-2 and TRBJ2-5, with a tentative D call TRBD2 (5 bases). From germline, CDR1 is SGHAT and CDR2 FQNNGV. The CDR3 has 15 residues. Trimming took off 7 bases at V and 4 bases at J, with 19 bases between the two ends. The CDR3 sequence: CASTIKLGSGETQYF. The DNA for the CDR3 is TGTGCCAGCACCATCAAATTGGGGAGCGGAGAGACCCAGTACTTC.

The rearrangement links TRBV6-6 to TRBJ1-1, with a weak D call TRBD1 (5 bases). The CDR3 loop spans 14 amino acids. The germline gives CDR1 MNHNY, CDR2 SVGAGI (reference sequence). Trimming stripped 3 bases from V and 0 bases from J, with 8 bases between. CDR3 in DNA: TGTGCCAGCAGTTATGTAGGGGTGAACACTGAAGCTTTCTTT. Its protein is CASSYVGVNTEAFF.

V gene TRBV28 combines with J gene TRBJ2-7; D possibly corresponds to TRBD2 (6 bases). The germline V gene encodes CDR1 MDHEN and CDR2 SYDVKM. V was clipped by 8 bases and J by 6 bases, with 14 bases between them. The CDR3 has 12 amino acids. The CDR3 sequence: CASRERYGEQYF. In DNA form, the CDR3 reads TGTGCCAGCCGGGAGAGATACGGCGAGCAGTACTTC.

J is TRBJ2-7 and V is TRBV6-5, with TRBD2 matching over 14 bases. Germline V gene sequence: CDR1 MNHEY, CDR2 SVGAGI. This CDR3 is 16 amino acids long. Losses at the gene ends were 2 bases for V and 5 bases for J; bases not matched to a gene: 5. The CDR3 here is CASSYGTSGSWDEQYF. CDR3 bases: TGTGCCAGCAGTTACGGGACTAGCGGGAGTTGGGACGAGCAGTACTTC.

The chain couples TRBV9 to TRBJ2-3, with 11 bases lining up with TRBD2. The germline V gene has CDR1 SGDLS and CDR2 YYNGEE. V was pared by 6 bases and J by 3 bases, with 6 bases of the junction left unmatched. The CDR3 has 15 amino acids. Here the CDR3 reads CASTPTSGVTDTQYF. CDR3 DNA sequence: TGTGCCAGCACCCCGACTAGCGGGGTTACAGATACGCAGTATTTT.

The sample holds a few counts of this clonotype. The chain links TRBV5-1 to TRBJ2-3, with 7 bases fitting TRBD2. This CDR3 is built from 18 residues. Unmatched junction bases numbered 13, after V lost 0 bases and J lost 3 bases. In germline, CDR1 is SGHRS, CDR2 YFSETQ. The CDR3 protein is CASSLGLGSGAGTDTQYF. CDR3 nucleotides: TGCGCCAGCAGCTTGGGCCTGGGCAGCGGGGCGGGGACAGATACGCAGTATTTT.

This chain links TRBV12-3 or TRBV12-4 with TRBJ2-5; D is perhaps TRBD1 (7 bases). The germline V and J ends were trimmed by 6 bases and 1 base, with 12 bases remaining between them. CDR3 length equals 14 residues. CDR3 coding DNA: TGTGCCAGCAGCCCAGGGGGGTCCCAAGAGACCCAGTACTTC. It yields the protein CASSPGGSQETQYF.

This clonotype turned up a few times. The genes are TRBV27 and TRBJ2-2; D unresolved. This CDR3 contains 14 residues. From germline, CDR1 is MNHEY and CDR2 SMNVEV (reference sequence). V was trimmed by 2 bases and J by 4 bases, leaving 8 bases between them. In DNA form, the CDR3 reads TGTGCCAGCAGTTTAGACTCTTCCACCGGGGAGCTGTTTTTT. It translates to CASSLDSSTGELFF.

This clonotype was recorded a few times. CDR3 nucleotide sequence: TGCGCCAGCTTGTTAAATCACGGGGACAATGAGCAGTTCTTC. Amino acids: CASLLNHGDNEQFF. This chain joins TRBV5-1 and TRBJ2-1, with a possible D match to TRBD2 (5 bases). Germline V CDR1 and CDR2: SGHRS, YFSETQ. The V end lost 7 bases, the J end lost 5 bases, and 16 bases lay between the germline ends. This CDR3 region has 14 residues.

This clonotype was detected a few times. Here the CDR3 DNA reads TGTGCCAGCAGCTTAGTTCAGGGGGGCCACGAGCAGTACTTC. This translates into CASSLVQGGHEQYF. This rearrangement joins TRBV7-8 to TRBJ2-7; TRBD1 is a possible D gene (7 bases). The CDR3 has 14 amino acids. Germline values: CDR1 SGHVS, CDR2 FQNEAQ. The V and J ends lost 1 base and 5 bases respectively, with 12 bases between them.

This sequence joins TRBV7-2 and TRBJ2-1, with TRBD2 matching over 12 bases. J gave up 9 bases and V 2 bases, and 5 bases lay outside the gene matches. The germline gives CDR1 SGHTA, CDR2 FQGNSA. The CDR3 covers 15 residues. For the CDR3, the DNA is TGTGCCAGCAGCTTATCTAGCGGGAGGGGGAGTGAGCAGTTCTTC. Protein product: CASSLSSGRGSEQFF.

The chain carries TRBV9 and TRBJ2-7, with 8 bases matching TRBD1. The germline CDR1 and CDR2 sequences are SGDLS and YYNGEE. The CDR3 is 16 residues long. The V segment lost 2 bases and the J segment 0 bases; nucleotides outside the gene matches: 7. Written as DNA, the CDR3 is TGTGCCAGCAGCGTTACCCCAGGGGGCGCCTCCTACGAGCAGTACTTC. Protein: CASSVTPGGASYEQYF. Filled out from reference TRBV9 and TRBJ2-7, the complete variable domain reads DSGVTQTPKHLITATGQRVTLRCSPRSGDLSVYWYQQSLDQGLQFLIQYYNGEERAKGNILERFSAQQFPDLHSELNLSSLELGDSALYFCASSVTPGGASYEQYFGPGTRLTVT.

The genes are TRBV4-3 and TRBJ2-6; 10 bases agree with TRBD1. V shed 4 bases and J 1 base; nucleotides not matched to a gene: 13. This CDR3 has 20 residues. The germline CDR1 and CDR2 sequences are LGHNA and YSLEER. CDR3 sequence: CASSLIPGQGFASGANVLTF. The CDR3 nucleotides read TGCGCCAGCAGCCTCATACCGGGACAGGGGTTTGCGTCTGGGGCCAACGTCCTGACTTTC.

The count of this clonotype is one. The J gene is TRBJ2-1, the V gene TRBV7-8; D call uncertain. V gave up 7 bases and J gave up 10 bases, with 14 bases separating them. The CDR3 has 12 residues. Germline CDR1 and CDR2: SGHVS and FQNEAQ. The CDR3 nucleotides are TGTGCCAGCACCCCTTCCTCGGAGGAGCAGTTCTTC. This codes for CASTPSSEEQFF.

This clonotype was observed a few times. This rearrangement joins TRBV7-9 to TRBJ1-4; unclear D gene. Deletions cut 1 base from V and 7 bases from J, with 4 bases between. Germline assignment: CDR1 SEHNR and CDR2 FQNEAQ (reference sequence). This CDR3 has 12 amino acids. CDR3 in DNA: TGTGCCAGCAGCTTAGGTGCTGAAAAACTGTTTTTT. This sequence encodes CASSLGAEKLFF.

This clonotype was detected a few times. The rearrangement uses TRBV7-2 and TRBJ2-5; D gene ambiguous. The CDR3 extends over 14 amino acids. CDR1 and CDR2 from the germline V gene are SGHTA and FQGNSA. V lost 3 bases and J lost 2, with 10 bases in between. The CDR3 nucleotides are TGTGCCAGCAGCTTCCGACTGGATCAAGAGACCCAGTACTTC. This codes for CASSFRLDQETQYF.

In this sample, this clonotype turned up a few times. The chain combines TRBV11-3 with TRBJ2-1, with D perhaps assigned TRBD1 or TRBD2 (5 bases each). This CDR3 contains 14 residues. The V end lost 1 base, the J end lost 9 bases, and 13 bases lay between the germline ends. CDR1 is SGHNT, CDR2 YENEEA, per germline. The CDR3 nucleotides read TGTGCCAGCAGCTTAGTAGGGGCAGGGAGTGAGCAGTTCTTC. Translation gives CASSLVGAGSEQFF.